This T cell receptor beta chain was documented in a study of OX40 agonist ivuxolimab in advanced cancers. The CDR3 extends over 15 amino acids. After removal of 7 bases from V and 2 bases from J, the junction contained 6 bases not matched to a gene. Germline V gives CDR1 LNHDA, CDR2 SQIVND (reference sequence). Patients were ineligible given autoimmune disease history or systemic immunosuppression. Assay: immunoSEQ multiplex PCR; the TCRdb copy retains only in-frame clones and omits some. The table includes approximately 90,000 clones, roughly 88% detected once. Sample: CD4+ or CD8+ T cells sorted from blood, taken in a trial of the OX40 agonist ivuxolimab. The rearrangement uses TRBV19 and TRBJ1-4, with 8 bases aligning to TRBD1. The source of this sequence is an adult with an advanced solid tumor such as melanoma, head and neck, liver or kidney cancer. The chain's CDR3 is CASKIRGQTNEKLFF. CDR3 nucleotides: TGTGCCAGTAAAATCAGGGGGCAGACTAATGAAAAACTGTTTTTT.